This TCR beta chain originates from a study of shared clonotypes between healthy human individuals. Overall study: CD4 naive and CD4 memory each took three plates per donor, while CD8 naive took two and CD8 memory one. Points from the study as a whole: Generally, estimated richness proved larger in naive subsets than it did in memory subsets.

Caucasian adults residing in Nashville, Tennessee made up all the donors. This clone turned up a few times. Its matching antigen is unknown. Other DNA sequences in the same sample also yield this CDR3. CDR3 length equals 15 residues. Germline V gives CDR1 SGHTA, CDR2 FQGNSA. V shed 0 bases and J shed 2 bases, with 8 bases lying between them. The assay was run at deep level. Some clones are missing from TCRdb's copy, which holds only in-frame ones; the method was immunoSEQ multiplex PCR. The profile shows over 2 million clones, roughly 94% of them singletons. Sequenced input: naive CD4+ T cells sorted from blood. This sample's subset: CD45RA+ positively selected. J is TRBJ1-5 and V is TRBV7-2; D perhaps matches TRBD1 (5 bases). The clonotype originates from a man aged 18-30 years in good health. CDR3 sequence: CASSLATGGNQPQHF. In nucleotides, the CDR3 is TGTGCCAGCAGCTTAGCGACGGGGGGCAATCAGCCCCAGCATTTT.